A selection of T cell receptor beta chains follows, all from one sample in a study of cytomegalovirus exposure and HLA in healthy donors. Clones were read by immunoSEQ multiplex PCR, and TCRdb kept only the in-frame ones, dropping some. The sample lists tens of thousands of clones, almost 85% occurring once. The specimen sequenced was PBMCs. These receptors all come from a man in his forties or fifties in good health and CMV-seronegative. The conserved cysteine and the conserved F or W are not part of the CDR3 here. The size entry is marked missing in some rows and otherwise reads once, few, many or a size class.

>TRBV29-1|.|TRBJ1-4|13
SAQTSATGVRGLF
>TRBV19|few|TRBJ1-2|10
ASSWRGNGYT
>TRBV5-1|.|TRBJ2-1|9
ASSLDGEQF
>TRBV6-1|few|TRBJ1-1|12
ASGRVVGNTEAF
>TRBV7-7|.|TRBJ2-2|15
ASSLRGGGANTGELF
>TRBV13|.|TRBJ1-1|10
ASSLRGGEAF
>TRBV30|.|TRBJ1-5|11
AWTGQGNQPQH
>TRBV5-4|.|TRBJ1-1|13
ASSLPTGDYTEAF
>TRBV18|.|TRBJ1-6|13
ASSPGGSYNSPLH
>TRBV10-2|.|TRBJ2-1|14
ASSEYLEKVDNEQF
>TRBV7-2|.|TRBJ2-3|16
ASSSPRFSGGQMNTQY
>TRBV9|.|TRBJ2-2|11
ASSVKITGELF
>TRBV27|.|TRBJ2-1|14
ASSLPGTMTYNEQF
>TRBV5-6|.|TRBJ2-3|14
ASSQLAGKSTDTQY
>TRBV7-9|.|TRBJ1-1|13
ASRGQGRVSTEAF
>TRBV5-6|.|TRBJ2-7|12
ASSRTEGWGEQY
>TRBV2|once|TRBJ1-4|12
ASRGTTGNEKLF
>TRBV2|.|TRBJ1-6|13
ASNRDRGAGSPLH
>TRBV7-9|.|TRBJ1-6|11
ASSPSFNSPLH
>TRBV2|.|TRBJ2-7|18
ASSETGPGLLAGISYEQY
>TRBV5-6|few|TRBJ1-1|15
ASSLGQGASWNTEAF
>TRBV2|.|TRBJ2-3|13
ASRRGLAGTDTQY
>TRBV2|.|TRBJ2-4|13
ASSDWAQGWNIQY
>TRBV5-6|.|TRBJ2-2|12
ASSLYGKPGELF
>TRBV4-1|.|TRBJ2-3|12
ASSQVGAPDTQY
>TRBV7-8|.|TRBJ1-2|12
ASSPRDRAYGYT
>TRBV30|.|TRBJ1-5|11
AWSGQGNQPQH
>TRBV6-5|.|TRBJ2-5|11
ASRATNAETQY
>TRBV28|.|TRBJ1-6|11
ASRGDSRRTLH
>TRBV7-2|.|TRBJ1-6|13
ASSLGGTDNSPLH
>TRBV6-5|.|TRBJ1-2|12
ASTPPWGGYGYT
>TRBV9|.|TRBJ1-1|14
ASSVGGGIGNTEAF
>TRBV4-3|.|TRBJ2-3|16
ASSLGTSASTGTDTQY
>TRBV19|.|TRBJ1-1|12
ASRPGHPNTEAF
>TRBV4-1|few|TRBJ2-3|15
ASSHSGLAGSTDTQY
>TRBV29-1|.|TRBJ2-1|10
SVGLRTAEQF
>TRBV28|.|TRBJ1-2|12
ASSLGRVGYGYT
>TRBV9|.|TRBJ1-1|13
ASSVVRTANTEAF
>TRBV2|.|TRBJ1-2|10
ASSDRGYGYT
>TRBV6-5|.|TRBJ1-5|13
ASSSDRANNQPQH
>TRBV7-9|.|TRBJ2-1|15
ASSPRSMGGPYNEQF
>TRBV28|.|TRBJ2-1|11
ASRPSGNNEQF